This section outlines one T cell receptor (beta chain) sequence together with its context. Antigen unknown. Germline-derived CDR1 and CDR2 are SGHTA and FQGTGA. The V segment lost 5 bases and the J segment 0 bases; nucleotides outside the gene matches: 21. The CDR3 sequence is 21 residues long. Assay used: immunoSEQ multiplex PCR; TCRdb lists only in-frame clones, some missing. The sample gives 71,000 or so clones, around 95% of which show up once; 1.4% is in the top ten. The data are from a study of cytomegalovirus exposure and HLA in healthy donors. General observations from the study: Reportedly, diagnosis of cytomegalovirus status by the classifier showed high specificity and sensitivity. CMV antigen specificity of a few CMV-associated chains was confirmed in vitro. The study flagged about 150 TCR beta chains as cytomegalovirus-associated.

J is TRBJ2-1 and V is TRBV7-3; 8 bases map to TRBD2. Sequencing input: PBMCs. This TCR came from a young man in good health and CMV-seropositive. The CDR3 loop is CASSPPWASGLSASSYNEQFF. The CDR3 DNA reads TGTGCCAGCAGCCCTCCCTGGGCTAGCGGGCTCTCCGCCAGCTCCTACAATGAGCAGTTCTTC.